The 11 T cell receptor delta chains below all came from one sample that was sequenced in a study of Vδ1+ human thymocytes. Study-level findings and limits: Thymic TRG and TRD repertoires appeared highly polyclonal.

Extracted RNA was reverse transcribed into cDNA. CDR3 amplicons came from multiplex PCR with pooled V-gene forward and constant-region reverse primers. TCRdb called clones anew from the multiplex PCR reads with CATT. The repertoire consists of about 20,000 delta-chain clones, with 7% to 8.5% occurring once and the leading ten covering 0.85% to 1%. Antigens for these TCRs are unknown. The sequenced sample was Vdelta1+ gamma-delta thymocytes from the thymus. Subset given: FACS-sorted CD3+ TCRalphabeta- TCRVdelta1+ TCRVdelta2- thymocytes. The receptors originated from a child under two years old who had congenital heart surgery.

The chain recombines TRDV1 with TRDJ1; TRDD3 matches 8 bases. Matching the DNA to germline supplied the J gene, which TCRdb does not give. J lost 0 bases, V lost 1 base, and 16 bases had no gene match. Per the germline V gene, CDR1 is TSWWSYY and CDR2 is QGS. CDR3 length: 20 amino acids. CDR3 DNA sequence: TGTGCTCTTGGGGAACCGAGGTGGGGCGTGGGGGATGTGTACACCGATAAACTCATCTTT. Translated, it gives CALGEPRWGVGDVYTDKLIF.

This clone occurred a few times. V gene TRDV1 combines with J gene TRDJ1; 10 bases agree with TRDD3. The CDR3 runs to 20 residues. The J segment lost 0 bases and the V segment lost 4 bases, leaving 17 bases of the junction unmatched. Germline V CDR1 and CDR2: TSWWSYY, QGS. In DNA form, the CDR3 reads TGTGCTCTTGGGGGACGGGCTGGTAGTGGGGGATACTTGTACACCGATAAACTCATCTTT. This translates into CALGGRAGSGGYLYTDKLIF.

This clone was seen more than once but under ten times. This chain connects TRDV1 to TRDJ1; 11 positions match TRDD3. This CDR3 contains 23 residues. Germline V gene sequence: CDR1 TSWWSYY, CDR2 QGS. J lost 3 bases, V lost 3 bases, and 27 bases had no gene match. The chain's CDR3 is CALGDTPTFPHYPWGIRPDKLIF. DNA for the CDR3: TGTGCTCTTGGGGACACCCCAACATTCCCACACTACCCTTGGGGGATACGGCCCGATAAACTCATCTTT.

The genes are TRDV1 and TRDJ2, with 8 bases fitting TRDD3. Trimming at V came to 1 base and at J to 0 bases, leaving 7 bases not matched to a gene. Germline assignment: CDR1 TSWWSYY and CDR2 QGS. The CDR3 length is 18 residues. CDR3 bases: TGTGCTCTTGGGGAACATACCCCGGGGGATACTTTGACAGCACAACTCTTCTTT. Amino acid sequence: CALGEHTPGDTLTAQLFF.

V gene TRDV1 combines with J gene TRDJ1, with D perhaps TRDD2 or TRDD3 (6 bases each). This CDR3 contains 19 residues. In germline, CDR1 is TSWWSYY, CDR2 QGS. The V end was cut by 6 bases, the J end by 1 base, with 27 bases between. The CDR3 DNA is TGTGCTCTTGGACCACTGCCTTCCACCCGTACTGGGTTCACCGATAAACTCATCTTT. Its protein product is CALGPLPSTRTGFTDKLIF.

This clone has a handful of counts. The rearrangement links TRDV1 to TRDJ1; 11 nucleotides agree with TRDD3. Germline lookup yields CDR1 TSWWSYY and CDR2 QGS. The CDR3 has 21 amino acids. V gave up 4 bases and J gave up 1 base; unmatched junction bases: 20. CDR3 region: CALGGSTLPMYWGIATDKLIF. The CDR3 DNA reads TGTGCTCTTGGGGGTTCCACCCTTCCCATGTACTGGGGGATAGCCACCGATAAACTCATCTTT.

This clone has only a few counts. V is TRDV1 and J is TRDJ1, with D unclear. CDR1 is TSWWSYY and CDR2 is QGS in the germline V gene. The germline V and J ends were trimmed by 3 bases and 7 bases, with 15 bases remaining between them. This CDR3 contains 14 residues. The CDR3 nucleotides are TGTGCTCTTGGGGATTTTACTGCACCCGGTAAACTCATCTTT. It yields the protein CALGDFTAPGKLIF.

The rearrangement uses TRDV1 and TRDJ1; the D gene is possibly TRDD3 (5 bases). Trimming pared 3 bases from V and 1 base from J, leaving 9 bases between. CDR3 length: 14 residues. CDR1 TSWWSYY and CDR2 QGS come from the germline V gene. CDR3 loop: CALGERGGTDKLIF. CDR3 coding DNA: TGTGCTCTTGGGGAGCGCGGGGGCACCGATAAACTCATCTTT.

The chain employs TRDV1 and TRDJ1; 7 bases are shared with TRDD3. This CDR3 has 13 amino acids. The V and J ends lost 9 bases and 2 bases, in that order; junction bases with no gene match: 6. From germline, CDR1 is TSWWSYY and CDR2 QGS. This CDR3 reads CALGYSGTDKLIF. For the CDR3, the DNA is TGTGCTCTGGGATACTCGGGGACCGATAAACTCATCTTT.

No V gene call is available, although the J gene is TRDJ1; no check of the table's D call, TRDD3, against the DNA was made. This CDR3 contains 13 residues. This CDR3 reads CALGALMTDKLIF. CDR3 in DNA: TGTGCTCTTGGGGCCCTGATGACCGATAAACTCATCTTT.

The chain joins TRDV2 to TRDJ1; 7 bases are a match to TRDD3. The CDR3 has 15 amino acids. The germline CDR1 and CDR2 sequences are GEAIGNYY and EKD. The J segment lost 0 bases and the V segment lost 5 bases, leaving 8 bases of the junction unmatched. CDR3 in amino acids: CACVYWGSYTDKLIF. CDR3 sequence (DNA): TGTGCCTGTGTCTACTGGGGATCGTACACCGATAAACTCATCTTT.